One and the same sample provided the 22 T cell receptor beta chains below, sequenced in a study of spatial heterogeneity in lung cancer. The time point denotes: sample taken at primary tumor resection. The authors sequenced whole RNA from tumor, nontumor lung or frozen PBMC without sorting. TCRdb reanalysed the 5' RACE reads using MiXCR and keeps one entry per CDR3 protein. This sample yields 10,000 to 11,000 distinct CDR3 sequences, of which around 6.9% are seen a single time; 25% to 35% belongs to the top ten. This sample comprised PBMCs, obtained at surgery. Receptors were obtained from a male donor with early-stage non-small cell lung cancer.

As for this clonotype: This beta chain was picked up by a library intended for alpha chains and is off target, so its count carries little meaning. CDR3 sequence reads: CASSFSRAGDTQYF. CDR3 DNA sequence: TGTGCCAGCAGTTTTAGTCGGGCGGGCGATACGCAGTATTTT. The J gene is TRBJ2-3, the V gene TRBV27; maybe TRBD2 (5 bases). V lost 3 bases to trimming and J lost 6 bases, with 13 bases between them. The CDR3 is made up of 14 amino acids. Germline V gives CDR1 MNHEY, CDR2 SMNVEV (reference sequence).

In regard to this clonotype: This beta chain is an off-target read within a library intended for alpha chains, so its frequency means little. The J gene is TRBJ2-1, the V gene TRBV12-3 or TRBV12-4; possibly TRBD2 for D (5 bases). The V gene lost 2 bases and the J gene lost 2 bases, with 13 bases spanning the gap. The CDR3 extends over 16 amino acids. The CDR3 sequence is CASSLTDLRAYNEQFF. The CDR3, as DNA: TGTGCCAGCAGTTTAACGGACCTGAGGGCCTACAATGAGCAGTTCTTC.

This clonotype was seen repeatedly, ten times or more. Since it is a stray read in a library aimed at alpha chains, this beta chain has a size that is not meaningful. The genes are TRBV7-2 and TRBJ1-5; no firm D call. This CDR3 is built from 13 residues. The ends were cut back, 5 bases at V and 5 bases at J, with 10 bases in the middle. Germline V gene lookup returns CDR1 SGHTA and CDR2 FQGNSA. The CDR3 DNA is TGTGCCAGCAGCAGGCAGTATGATCAGCCCCAGCATTTT. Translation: CASSRQYDQPQHF.

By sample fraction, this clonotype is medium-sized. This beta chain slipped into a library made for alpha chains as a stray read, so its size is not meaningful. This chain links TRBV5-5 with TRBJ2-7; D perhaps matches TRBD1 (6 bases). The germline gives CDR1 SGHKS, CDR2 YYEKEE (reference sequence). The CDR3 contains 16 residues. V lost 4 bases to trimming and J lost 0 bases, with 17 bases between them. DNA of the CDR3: TGTGCCAGCAGCACCATCCCGGGGACAAGCTCCTACGAGCAGTACTTC. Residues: CASSTIPGTSSYEQYF.

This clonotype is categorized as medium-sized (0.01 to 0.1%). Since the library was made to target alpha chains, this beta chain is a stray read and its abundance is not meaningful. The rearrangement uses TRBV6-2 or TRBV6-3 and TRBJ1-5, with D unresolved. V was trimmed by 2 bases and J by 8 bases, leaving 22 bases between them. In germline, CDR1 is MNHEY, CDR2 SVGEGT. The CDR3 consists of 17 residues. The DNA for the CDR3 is TGTGCCAGCAGTTACCGTAAGGGAAGGACGATGATGAAGCCCCAGCATTTT. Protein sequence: CASSYRKGRTMMKPQHF.

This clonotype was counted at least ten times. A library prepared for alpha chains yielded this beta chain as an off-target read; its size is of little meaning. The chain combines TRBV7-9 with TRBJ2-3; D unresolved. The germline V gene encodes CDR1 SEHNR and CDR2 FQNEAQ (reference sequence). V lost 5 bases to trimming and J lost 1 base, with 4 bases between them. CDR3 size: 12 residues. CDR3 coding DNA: TGTGCCAGCAGCCTCCGCACAGATACGCAGTATTTT. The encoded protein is CASSLRTDTQYF.

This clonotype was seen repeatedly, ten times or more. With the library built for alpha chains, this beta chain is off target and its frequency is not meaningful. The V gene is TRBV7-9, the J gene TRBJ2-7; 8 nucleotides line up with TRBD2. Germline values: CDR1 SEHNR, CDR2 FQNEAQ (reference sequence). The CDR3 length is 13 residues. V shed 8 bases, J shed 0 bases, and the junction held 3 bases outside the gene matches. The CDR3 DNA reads TGTGCCAGCGCCGGGACTAGCTCCTACGAGCAGTACTTC. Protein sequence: CASAGTSSYEQYF.

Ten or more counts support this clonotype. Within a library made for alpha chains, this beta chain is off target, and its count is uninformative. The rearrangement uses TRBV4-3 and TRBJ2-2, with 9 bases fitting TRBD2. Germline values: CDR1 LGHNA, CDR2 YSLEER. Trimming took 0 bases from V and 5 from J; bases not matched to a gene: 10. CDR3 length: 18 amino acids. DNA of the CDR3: TGCGCCAGCAGCCAAGATTTAGGCGGGGGGGCGCTTACCGGGGAGCTGTTTTTT. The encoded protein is CASSQDLGGGALTGELFF.

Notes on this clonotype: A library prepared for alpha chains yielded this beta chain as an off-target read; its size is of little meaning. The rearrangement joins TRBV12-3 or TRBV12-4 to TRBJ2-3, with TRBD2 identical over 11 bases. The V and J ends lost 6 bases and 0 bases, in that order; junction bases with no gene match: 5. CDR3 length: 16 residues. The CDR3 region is CASRARLAGSTDTQYF. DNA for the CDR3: TGTGCCAGCAGAGCGCGACTAGCGGGAAGCACAGATACGCAGTATTTT.

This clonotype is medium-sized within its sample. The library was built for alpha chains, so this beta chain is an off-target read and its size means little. Here the CDR3 reads CASSLGGEYGEQFF. DNA of the CDR3: TGTGCCAGCAGCTTGGGCGGGGAGTACGGTGAGCAGTTCTTC. The chain joins TRBV7-3 to TRBJ2-1, with D perhaps matching TRBD2 (6 bases). The CDR3 has 14 amino acids. Germline lookup yields CDR1 SGHTA and CDR2 FQGTGA. Trimming removed 3 bases from V and 9 bases from J, with 15 bases in between.

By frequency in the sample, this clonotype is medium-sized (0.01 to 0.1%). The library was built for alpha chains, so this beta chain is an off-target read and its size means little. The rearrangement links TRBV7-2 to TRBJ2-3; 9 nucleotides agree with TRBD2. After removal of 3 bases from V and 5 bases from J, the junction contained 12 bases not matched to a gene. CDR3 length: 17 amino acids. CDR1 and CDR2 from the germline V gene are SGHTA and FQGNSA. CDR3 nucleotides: TGTGCCAGCAGCTTGCGACCTAGCGGGGTCGCTCGAGATACGCAGTATTTT. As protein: CASSLRPSGVARDTQYF.

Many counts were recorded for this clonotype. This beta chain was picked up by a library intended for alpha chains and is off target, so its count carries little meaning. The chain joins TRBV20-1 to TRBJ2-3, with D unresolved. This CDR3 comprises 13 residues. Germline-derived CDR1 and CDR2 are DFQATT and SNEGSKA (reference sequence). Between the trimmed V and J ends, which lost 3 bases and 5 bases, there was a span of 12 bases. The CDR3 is CSARNPRQDTQYF. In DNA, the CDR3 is TGCAGTGCTAGGAACCCTAGGCAAGATACGCAGTATTTT.

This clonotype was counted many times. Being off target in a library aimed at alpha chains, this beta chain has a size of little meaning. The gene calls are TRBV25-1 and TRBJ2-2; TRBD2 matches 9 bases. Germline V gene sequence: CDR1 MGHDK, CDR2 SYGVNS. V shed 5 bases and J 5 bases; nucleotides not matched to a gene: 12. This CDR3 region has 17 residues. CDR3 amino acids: CASSRISGRGGTGELFF. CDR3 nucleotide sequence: TGTGCCAGCAGTAGAATTAGCGGGAGAGGTGGGACCGGGGAGCTGTTTTTT.

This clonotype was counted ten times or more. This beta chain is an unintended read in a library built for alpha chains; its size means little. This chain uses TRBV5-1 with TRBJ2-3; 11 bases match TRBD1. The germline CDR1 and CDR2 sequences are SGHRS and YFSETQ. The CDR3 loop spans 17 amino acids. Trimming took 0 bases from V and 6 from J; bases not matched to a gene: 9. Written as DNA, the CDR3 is TGCGCCAGCAGCTTGGTGGACAGGGGGCAGCGGGCGGATACGCAGTATTTT. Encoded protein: CASSLVDRGQRADTQYF.

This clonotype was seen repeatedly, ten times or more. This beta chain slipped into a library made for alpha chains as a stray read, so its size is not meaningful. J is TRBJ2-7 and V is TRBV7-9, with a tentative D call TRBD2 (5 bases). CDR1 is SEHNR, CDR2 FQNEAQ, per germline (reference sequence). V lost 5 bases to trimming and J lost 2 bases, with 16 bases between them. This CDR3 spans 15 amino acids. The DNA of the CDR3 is TGTGCCAGCAGCAATGGACTGATGTTACCCTACGAGCAGTACTTC. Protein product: CASSNGLMLPYEQYF. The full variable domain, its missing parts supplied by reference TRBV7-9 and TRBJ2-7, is DTGVSQNPRHKITKRGQNVTFRCDPISEHNRLYWYRQTLGQGPEFLTYFQNEAQLEKSRLLSDRFSAERPKGSFSTLEIQRTEQGDSAMYLCASSNGLMLPYEQYFGPGTRLTVT.

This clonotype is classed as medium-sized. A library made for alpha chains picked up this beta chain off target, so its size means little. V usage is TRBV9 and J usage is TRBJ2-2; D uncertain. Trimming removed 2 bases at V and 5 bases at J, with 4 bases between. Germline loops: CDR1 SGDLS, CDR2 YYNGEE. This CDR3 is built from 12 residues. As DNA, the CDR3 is TGTGCCAGCAGCGTGGGGACCGGGGAGCTGTTTTTT. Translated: CASSVGTGELFF.

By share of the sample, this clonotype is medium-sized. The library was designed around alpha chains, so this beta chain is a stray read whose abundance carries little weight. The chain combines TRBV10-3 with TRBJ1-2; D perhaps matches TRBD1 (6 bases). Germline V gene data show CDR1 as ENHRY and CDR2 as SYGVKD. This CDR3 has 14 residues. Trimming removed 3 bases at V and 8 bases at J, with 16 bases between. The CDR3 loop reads CAISEGDTTTGYTF. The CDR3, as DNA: TGTGCCATCAGTGAAGGGGACACTACTACGGGCTACACCTTC.

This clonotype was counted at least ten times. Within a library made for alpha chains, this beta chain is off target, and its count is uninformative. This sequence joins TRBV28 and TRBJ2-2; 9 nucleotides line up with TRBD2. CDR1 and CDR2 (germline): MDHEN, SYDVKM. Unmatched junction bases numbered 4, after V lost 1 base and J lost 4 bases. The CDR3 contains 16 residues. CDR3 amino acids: CASSLSPSGATGELFF. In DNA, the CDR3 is TGTGCCAGCAGTTTATCACCTAGCGGGGCCACCGGGGAGCTGTTTTTT.

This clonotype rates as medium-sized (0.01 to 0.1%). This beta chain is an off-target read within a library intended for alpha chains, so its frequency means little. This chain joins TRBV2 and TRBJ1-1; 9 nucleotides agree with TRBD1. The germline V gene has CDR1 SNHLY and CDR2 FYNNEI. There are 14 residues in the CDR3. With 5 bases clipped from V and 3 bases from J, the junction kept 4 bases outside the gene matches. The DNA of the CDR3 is TGTGCCAGCAGTTACTGGGACAGGGACACTGAAGCTTTCTTT. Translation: CASSYWDRDTEAFF. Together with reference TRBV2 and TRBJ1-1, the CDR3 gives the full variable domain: EPEVTQTPSHQVTQMGQEVILRCVPISNHLYFYWYRQILGQKVEFLVSFYNNEISEKSEIFDDQFSVERPDGSNFTLKIRSTKLEDSAMYFCASSYWDRDTEAFFGQGTRLTVV.

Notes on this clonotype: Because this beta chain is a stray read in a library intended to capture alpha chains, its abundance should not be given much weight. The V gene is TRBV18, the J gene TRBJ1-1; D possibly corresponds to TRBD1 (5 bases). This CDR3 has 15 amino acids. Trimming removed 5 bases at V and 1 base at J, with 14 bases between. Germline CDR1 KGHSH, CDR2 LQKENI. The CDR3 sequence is CASSGDPSGNTEAFF. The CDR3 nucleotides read TGTGCCAGCTCAGGGGACCCGTCGGGGAACACTGAAGCTTTCTTT. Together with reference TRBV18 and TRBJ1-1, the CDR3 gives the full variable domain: NAGVMQNPRHLVRRRGQEARLRCSPMKGHSHVYWYRQLPEEGLKFMVYLQKENIIDESGMPKERFSAEFPKEGPSILRIQQVVRGDSAAYFCASSGDPSGNTEAFFGQGTRLTVV.

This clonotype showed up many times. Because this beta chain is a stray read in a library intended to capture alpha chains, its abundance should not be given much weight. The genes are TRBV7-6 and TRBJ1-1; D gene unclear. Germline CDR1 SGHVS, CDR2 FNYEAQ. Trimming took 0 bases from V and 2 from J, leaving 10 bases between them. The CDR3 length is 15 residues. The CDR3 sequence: CASSLAPSQNTEAFF. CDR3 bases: TGTGCCAGCAGCTTAGCGCCGTCACAAAACACTGAAGCTTTCTTT.

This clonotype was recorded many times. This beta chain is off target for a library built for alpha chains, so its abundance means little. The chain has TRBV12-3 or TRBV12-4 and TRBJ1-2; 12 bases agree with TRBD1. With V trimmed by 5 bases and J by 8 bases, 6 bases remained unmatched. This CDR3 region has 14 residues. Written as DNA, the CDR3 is TGTGCCAGCAGTCCGGGACAGGGGGCGCGGGGCTACACCTTC. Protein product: CASSPGQGARGYTF.